This T cell receptor beta chain was profiled in a study of response to subunit inactivated influenza vaccine. Study observations and caveats: Each seasonal influenza vaccination, the authors suggested, recruits few new T cells.

TCRdb reanalysed the RT-PCR reads using MiXCR and keeps one entry per CDR3 protein. The sample lists around 580,000 distinct CDR3 sequences, 14% occurring once. Trimming shortened V by 7 bases and J by 4 bases, and 16 bases separated the two germline ends. This CDR3 is 14 amino acids long. Note on this clonotype: Its antigen remains unknown.

This sample comprised PBMCs from blood, obtained 12 days after vaccination. This sequence originates from a man aged 45-65 years who received an inactivated influenza vaccine. The chain links TRBV12-3 or TRBV12-4 to TRBJ1-1; D not resolved. CDR3 in DNA: TGTGCCAGCACCTTGTCCCGTATAGGCACTGAAGCTTTCTTT. Encoded protein: CASTLSRIGTEAFF.